The 32 T cell receptor beta chains below all came from one sample that was sequenced in a study of identical twins. TCRdb used MiXCR to reprocess the 5' RACE reads, holding one entry per CDR3 protein. The repertoire consists of about 340,000 distinct CDR3 sequences, with 8.5% to 10% occurring once and the leading ten covering 8% to 10%. The specimen was naive T cells sorted from blood. These receptors originate from a woman between 50 and 59 years old in good health.

This clonotype has a count of ten or more. The J gene is TRBJ2-3, the V gene TRBV3-1; 7 nucleotides agree with TRBD1. Per germline, CDR1 LGHDT and CDR2 YNNKEL (reference sequence). The trim removed 5 bases at V and 4 bases at J, leaving 6 bases unmatched. The CDR3 sequence is 14 residues long. The CDR3 is CASSGTVTADTQYF. The CDR3 DNA follows: TGTGCCAGCAGCGGGACAGTGACAGCAGATACGCAGTATTTT.

The genes are TRBV24-1 and TRBJ2-1, with D unresolved. V lost 3 bases and J 0 bases, leaving 5 bases between the germline ends. The CDR3 contains 14 residues. From germline, CDR1 is KGHDR and CDR2 SFDVKD. Here the CDR3 reads CATSDRSSYNEQFF. The CDR3 DNA reads as TGTGCCACCAGTGATAGGAGCTCCTACAATGAGCAGTTCTTC.

The CDR3 here is CASSERGTGELFF. Written as DNA, the CDR3 is TGCGCCAGCAGCGAGCGCGGCACCGGGGAGCTGTTTTTT. This rearrangement joins TRBV5-1 to TRBJ2-2; no firm D call. The germline V gene has CDR1 SGHRS and CDR2 YFSETQ. The germline V and J ends were trimmed by 4 bases and 4 bases, with 8 bases remaining between them. The CDR3 runs to 13 residues.

This chain links TRBV7-9 with TRBJ1-1; D gene ambiguous. Germline V gene lookup returns CDR1 SEHNR and CDR2 FQNEAQ (reference sequence). Trimming shortened V by 5 bases and J by 0 bases, and 10 bases separated the two germline ends. This CDR3 has 14 amino acids. In DNA form, the CDR3 reads TGTGCCAGCAGCCCCCTTTTTATGAACACTGAAGCTTTCTTT. This sequence encodes CASSPLFMNTEAFF.

V gene TRBV7-9 combines with J gene TRBJ2-2, with TRBD2 matching over 12 bases. V shed 5 bases, J shed 6 bases, and the junction held 4 bases outside the gene matches. The germline CDR1 and CDR2 sequences are SEHNR and FQNEAQ (reference sequence). This CDR3 spans 15 amino acids. CDR3 in amino acids: CASSRTSGKAGELFF. Here the CDR3 DNA reads TGTGCCAGCAGCCGGACTAGCGGGAAGGCCGGGGAGCTGTTTTTT.

V and J are TRBV6-5 and TRBJ2-7, with D possibly being TRBD1 (6 bases). The germline gives CDR1 MNHEY, CDR2 SVGAGI. Trimming removed 2 bases at V and 2 bases at J, with 10 bases between. The CDR3 spans 14 residues. The CDR3 DNA follows: TGTGCCAGCAGTTACGGTACAGGGACCTACGAGCAGTACTTC. It translates to CASSYGTGTYEQYF.

This clonotype was detected many times. The chain has TRBV11-2 and TRBJ2-1; TRBD1 matches at 10 bases. The CDR3 extends over 17 amino acids. The ends lost 6 bases at V and 4 bases at J; junction bases unmatched: 12. Germline V lookup: CDR1 SGHAT, CDR2 FQNNGV. The CDR3 loop is CASRPGTGVGFYNEQFF. CDR3 sequence (DNA): TGTGCCAGCAGACCCGGGACAGGGGTGGGATTTTACAATGAGCAGTTCTTC.

This clonotype has only a few counts. This chain links TRBV7-2 with TRBJ2-5; 7 positions agree with TRBD2. CDR1 is SGHTA and CDR2 is FQGNSA in the germline V gene. The CDR3 is 17 residues long. J lost 0 bases, V lost 3 bases, and 10 bases had no gene match. The CDR3 coding sequence is TGTGCCAGCAGCTTTCACCGGGGACTACATTACCAAGAGACCCAGTACTTC. It yields the protein CASSFHRGLHYQETQYF.

In this sample, this clonotype turned up a few times. V is TRBV7-2 and J is TRBJ1-1; D remains ambiguous. The CDR3 runs 14 residues. Looked up from germline, CDR1 is SGHTA and CDR2 is FQGNSA. Trimming pared 6 bases from V and 6 bases from J, leaving 17 bases between. The CDR3 DNA reads TGTGCCAGCAGAAATCTCCCATGGTCCCCTGAAGCTTTCTTT. Protein sequence: CASRNLPWSPEAFF.

The V call is TRBV20-1, the J call TRBJ1-1; TRBD1 is a possible D gene (6 bases). CDR1 is DFQATT, CDR2 SNEGSKA, per germline (reference sequence). This CDR3 is 14 amino acids long. V lost 0 bases and J 8 bases, leaving 16 bases between the germline ends. CDR3: CSARDQGGGVEAFF. The CDR3 nucleotides read TGCAGTGCTAGAGATCAAGGGGGAGGGGTAGAAGCTTTCTTT.

This clonotype appeared many times. This chain links TRBV20-1 with TRBJ2-5; 7 bases match TRBD2. CDR1 DFQATT and CDR2 SNEGSKA come from the germline V gene (reference sequence). The CDR3 runs 14 residues. V shed 3 bases, J shed 4 bases, and the junction held 8 bases outside the gene matches. The CDR3 coding sequence is TGCAGTGCTAGCCCGATCGCGGGAGTAGAGACCCAGTACTTC. As protein: CSASPIAGVETQYF.

J is TRBJ2-2 and V is TRBV25-1, with TRBD2 matching 13 bases. Looked up from germline, CDR1 is MGHDK and CDR2 is SYGVNS. The CDR3 extends over 16 amino acids. The ends lost 3 bases at V and 6 bases at J; junction bases unmatched: 4. In DNA form, the CDR3 reads TGTGCCAGCAGTGAGGGGGGACTAGCGGGACCCGGGGAGCTGTTTTTT. Encoded protein: CASSEGGLAGPGELFF.

The gene calls are TRBV4-1 and TRBJ2-3; 8 positions agree with TRBD2. Germline assignment: CDR1 MGHRA and CDR2 YSYEKL. V shed 5 bases, J shed 5 bases, and the junction held 12 bases outside the gene matches. CDR3 size: 16 residues. For the CDR3, the DNA is TGCGCCAGCAGCAGCTTGGCGGGGGGATTGGGAGATACGCAGTATTTT. Protein sequence: CASSSLAGGLGDTQYF.

This clonotype has a count of ten or more. The chain carries TRBV29-1 and TRBJ2-1; D possibly corresponds to TRBD1 (5 bases). In germline, CDR1 is SQVTM, CDR2 ANQGSEA. Trimming left V 5 bases short and J 7 bases short, with 9 bases between. This CDR3 is 11 amino acids long. CDR3 protein: CSVPQGNEQFF. Written as DNA, the CDR3 is TGCAGCGTTCCTCAGGGAAATGAGCAGTTCTTC.

CDR3 in DNA: TGTGCCACCAGTGAATCCGGACTAGCTTACAATGAGCAGTTCTTC. This sequence encodes CATSESGLAYNEQFF. The genes are TRBV24-1 and TRBJ2-1, with 8 positions matching TRBD2. This CDR3 contains 15 residues. The trim removed 4 bases at V and 4 bases at J, leaving 5 bases unmatched. The V gene's germline CDR1 is KGHDR and CDR2 SFDVKD.

This chain uses TRBV4-1 with TRBJ2-5, with D hard to call. This CDR3 is built from 12 residues. CDR1 and CDR2 from the germline V gene are MGHRA and YSYEKL. Trimming pared 3 bases from V and 1 base from J, leaving 3 bases between. CDR3 nucleotides: TGCGCCAGCAGCCACCTCCAAGAGACCCAGTACTTC. Translating it yields CASSHLQETQYF.

A few counts support this clonotype. The chain joins TRBV7-8 to TRBJ2-7; D gene unclear. The CDR3 runs 14 residues. Germline lookup yields CDR1 SGHVS and CDR2 FQNEAQ. Trimming left V 1 base short and J 6 bases short, with 13 bases between. CDR3: CASSLGLSSGEQYF. The CDR3 DNA reads TGTGCCAGCAGCTTAGGGTTGTCCTCGGGCGAGCAGTACTTC.

V is TRBV9 and J is TRBJ2-3, with D possibly matching TRBD2 (5 bases). CDR1 is SGDLS and CDR2 is YYNGEE in the germline V gene. This CDR3 has 15 residues. V gave up 3 bases and J gave up 6 bases, with 17 bases separating them. CDR3 in amino acids: CASSEPPSGTDTQYF. Here the CDR3 DNA reads TGTGCCAGCAGCGAGCCCCCCAGCGGTACGGATACGCAGTATTTT.

This clonotype was seen many times. The rearrangement joins TRBV9 to TRBJ2-3, with D unresolved. Germline loops: CDR1 SGDLS, CDR2 YYNGEE. V shed 0 bases and J shed 6 bases, with 8 bases lying between them. The CDR3 consists of 13 residues. The CDR3 protein is CASSVASADTQYF. The CDR3 nucleotides are TGTGCCAGCAGCGTAGCATCGGCGGATACGCAGTATTTT.

The chain uses TRBV19 and TRBJ1-5; 8 bases are a match to TRBD1. The V segment lost 3 bases and the J segment 7 bases; nucleotides outside the gene matches: 2. This CDR3 contains 13 residues. CDR1 is LNHDA, CDR2 SQIVND, per germline (reference sequence). CDR3 coding DNA: TGTGCCAGTAGTATTGGGACAGGACAGCCCCAGCATTTT. Amino acids: CASSIGTGQPQHF.

Ten or more counts support this clonotype. V usage is TRBV6-5 and J usage is TRBJ2-3; the match to TRBD1 covers 10 bases. Germline CDR1 MNHEY, CDR2 SVGAGI. The junction had 2 bases not matched to a gene; V was cut back by 7 bases and J by 4 bases. The CDR3 consists of 13 residues. For the CDR3, the DNA is TGTGCCAGCACGGGGACAGGGGCAGATACGCAGTATTTT. This encodes CASTGTGADTQYF.

V and J are TRBV6-5 and TRBJ2-3; TRBD2 matches at 12 bases. The germline V gene encodes CDR1 MNHEY and CDR2 SVGAGI. V shed 6 bases and J 4 bases; nucleotides not matched to a gene: 14. The CDR3 totals 18 residues. CDR3 DNA sequence: TGTGCCAGCAGCGCGCTAGCGGGAGGGCCCTTTGGTGCAGATACGCAGTATTTT. Translated, it gives CASSALAGGPFGADTQYF.

This clonotype was seen at least ten times. This chain's CDR3 is CSVEVFGSGRLYEQYF. As DNA, the CDR3 is TGCAGCGTTGAGGTCTTTGGCAGCGGGAGATTATACGAGCAGTACTTC. V gene TRBV29-1 combines with J gene TRBJ2-7; 8 bases map to TRBD2. Germline V gives CDR1 SQVTM, CDR2 ANQGSEA. This CDR3 contains 16 residues. V shed 3 bases and J 4 bases; nucleotides not matched to a gene: 14.

This chain joins TRBV5-1 and TRBJ1-1; tentative D call: TRBD1 (6 bases). The CDR3 runs 13 residues. Germline V gene data show CDR1 as SGHRS and CDR2 as YFSETQ. Trimming stripped 5 bases from V and 0 bases from J, with 8 bases between. The CDR3 is CASRDSMNTEAFF. The CDR3 DNA follows: TGCGCCAGCAGGGACAGTATGAACACTGAAGCTTTCTTT.

This chain connects TRBV27 to TRBJ2-7, with TRBD2 identical over 7 bases. The CDR3 runs to 14 residues. The junction had 8 bases not matched to a gene; V was cut back by 5 bases and J by 4 bases. CDR1 MNHEY and CDR2 SMNVEV come from the germline V gene (reference sequence). This CDR3 is CASSRSGGAYEQYV. The DNA of the CDR3 is TGTGCCAGCAGTCGGTCGGGGGGTGCTTACGAGCAGTACGTC.

The chain couples TRBV18 to TRBJ2-2; the D call may be TRBD1 or TRBD2 (5 bases each). Germline lookup yields CDR1 KGHSH and CDR2 LQKENI. The CDR3 extends over 15 amino acids. Between the trimmed V and J ends, which lost 3 bases and 2 bases, there was a span of 10 bases. The CDR3 region is CASSPGTPNTGELFF. In nucleotides, the CDR3 is TGTGCCAGCTCACCCGGGACCCCCAACACCGGGGAGCTGTTTTTT.

At least ten counts were recorded for this clonotype. The rearrangement links TRBV12-3 or TRBV12-4 to TRBJ2-2; D call uncertain. V was clipped by 8 bases and J by 4 bases, with 11 bases between them. The CDR3 is made up of 13 amino acids. The CDR3, as DNA: TGTGCCAGCTCCTTTGGGGTCACCGGGGAGCTGTTTTTT. As protein: CASSFGVTGELFF.

The rearrangement joins TRBV4-2 to TRBJ2-2; D tentatively fits TRBD1 or TRBD2 (5 bases each). V was trimmed by 8 bases and J by 4 bases, leaving 17 bases between them. There are 15 residues in the CDR3. Germline CDR1 reads LGHNA; CDR2 reads YNFKEQ. CDR3 DNA sequence: TGTGCCAGCTCTACAGGATGGGAGCTCACCGGGGAGCTGTTTTTT. Amino acids: CASSTGWELTGELFF.

This clonotype was counted between two and nine times. V usage is TRBV12-3 or TRBV12-4 and J usage is TRBJ1-5; D not certain. The CDR3 has 13 amino acids. The V gene lost 2 bases and the J gene lost 6 bases, with 8 bases spanning the gap. CDR3 DNA sequence: TGTGCCAGCAGTTTAATTCGGGGTCAGCCCCAGCATTTT. Protein sequence: CASSLIRGQPQHF.

This clonotype was seen a handful of times. This chain connects TRBV6-1 to TRBJ1-2, with D tentatively TRBD1 (5 bases). Germline V gene sequence: CDR1 MNHNS, CDR2 SASEGT. The V gene lost 6 bases and the J gene lost 2 bases, with 13 bases spanning the gap. The CDR3 is made up of 14 amino acids. This chain's CDR3 is CASSPLGVNYGYTF. The CDR3 nucleotides read TGTGCCAGCAGCCCCCTGGGGGTAAACTATGGCTACACCTTC.

The CDR3 nucleotides are TGCGCCAGCAGCTTGTCTAGACGGTCAAAGGAGCCCCAGCATTTT. Amino acids: CASSLSRRSKEPQHF. The chain has TRBV5-1 and TRBJ1-5; D is undetermined. Germline V CDR1 and CDR2: SGHRS, YFSETQ. The CDR3 consists of 15 residues. V was pared by 1 base and J by 8 bases, with 16 bases between.

This clonotype was seen at least ten times. The V and J genes are TRBV5-1 and TRBJ2-3; D not certain. CDR1 is SGHRS and CDR2 is YFSETQ in the germline V gene. CDR3 length: 16 residues. The germline V and J ends were trimmed by 0 bases and 4 bases, with 15 bases remaining between them. CDR3 nucleotide sequence: TGCGCCAGCAGCTTGGTTACGGGTTTTGAGTCAGATACGCAGTATTTT. It is translated as CASSLVTGFESDTQYF.